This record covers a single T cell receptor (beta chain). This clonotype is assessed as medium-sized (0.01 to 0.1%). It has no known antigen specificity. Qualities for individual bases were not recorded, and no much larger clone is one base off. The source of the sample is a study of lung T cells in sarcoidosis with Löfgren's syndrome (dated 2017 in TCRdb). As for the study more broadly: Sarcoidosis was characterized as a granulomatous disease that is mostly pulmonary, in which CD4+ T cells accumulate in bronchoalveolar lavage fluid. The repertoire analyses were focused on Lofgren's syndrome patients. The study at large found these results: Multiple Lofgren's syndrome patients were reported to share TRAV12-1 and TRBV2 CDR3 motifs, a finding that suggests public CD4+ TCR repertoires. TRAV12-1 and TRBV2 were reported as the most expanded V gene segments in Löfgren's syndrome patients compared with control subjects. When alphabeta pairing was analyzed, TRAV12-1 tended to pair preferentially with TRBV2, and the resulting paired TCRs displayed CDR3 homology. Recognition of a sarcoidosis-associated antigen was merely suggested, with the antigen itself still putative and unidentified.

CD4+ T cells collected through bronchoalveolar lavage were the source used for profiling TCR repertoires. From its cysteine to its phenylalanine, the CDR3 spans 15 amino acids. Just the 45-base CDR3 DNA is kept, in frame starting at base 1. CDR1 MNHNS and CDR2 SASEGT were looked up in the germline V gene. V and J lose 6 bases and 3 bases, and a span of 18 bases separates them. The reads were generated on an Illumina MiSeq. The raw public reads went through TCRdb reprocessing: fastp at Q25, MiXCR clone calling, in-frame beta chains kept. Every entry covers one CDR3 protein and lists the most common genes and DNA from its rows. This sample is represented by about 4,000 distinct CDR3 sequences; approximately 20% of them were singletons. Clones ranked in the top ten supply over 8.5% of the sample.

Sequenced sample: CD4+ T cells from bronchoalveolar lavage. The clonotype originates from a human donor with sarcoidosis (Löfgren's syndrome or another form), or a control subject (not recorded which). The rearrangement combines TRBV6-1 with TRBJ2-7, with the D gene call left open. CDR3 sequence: CASSRLSPHIYEQYF. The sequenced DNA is TGTGCCAGCAGCCGCTTATCCCCCCATATCTACGAGCAGTACTTC.